This T cell receptor (beta chain) was identified during a study of cytomegalovirus exposure and HLA in healthy donors. The PCR contained 60 Vbeta and 13 Jbeta primers. Profiled with immunoSEQ multiplex PCR; TCRdb holds only in-frame clones, not every one. The sample has about 110,000 clones, roughly 70% seen once. The V gene end was trimmed by 3 bases and the J gene end by 5 bases; junction bases not matched to a gene: 1. From germline, CDR1 is SEHNR and CDR2 FQNEAQ (reference sequence). The CDR3 loop spans 14 amino acids. Findings and caveats of the study: Other equally common chains were less clonally expanded than HLA-associated TCR beta chains, a later analysis showed.

In this sample, this clone turned up a few times. The antigen is not known. Other DNA variants within this sample encode the same CDR3. The sequence was obtained from a man aged 30 to 39 in good health and CMV-seropositive. Material: PBMCs. The gene calls are TRBV7-9 and TRBJ2-5; TRBD2 aligns across 12 bases. In nucleotides, the CDR3 is TGTGCCAGCAGCTTCACTAGCGGGGGGGAGACCCAGTACTTC. Amino acid sequence: CASSFTSGGETQYF.